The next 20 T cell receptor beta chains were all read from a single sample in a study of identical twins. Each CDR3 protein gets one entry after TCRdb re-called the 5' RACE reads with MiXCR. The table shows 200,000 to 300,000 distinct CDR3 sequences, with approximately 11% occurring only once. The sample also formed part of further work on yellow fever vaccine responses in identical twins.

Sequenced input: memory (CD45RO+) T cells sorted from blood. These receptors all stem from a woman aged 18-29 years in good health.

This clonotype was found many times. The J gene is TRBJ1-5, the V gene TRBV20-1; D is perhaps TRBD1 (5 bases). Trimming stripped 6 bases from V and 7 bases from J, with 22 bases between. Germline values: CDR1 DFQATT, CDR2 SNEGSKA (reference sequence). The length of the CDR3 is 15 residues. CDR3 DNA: TGCAGTGCCGGCTGGGGCAGCCAAAGAGGCCAGCCCCAGCATTTT. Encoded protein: CSAGWGSQRGQPQHF.

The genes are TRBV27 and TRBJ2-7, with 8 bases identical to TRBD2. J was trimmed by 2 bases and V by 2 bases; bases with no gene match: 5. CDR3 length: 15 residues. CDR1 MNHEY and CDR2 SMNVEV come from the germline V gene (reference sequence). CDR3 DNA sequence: TGTGCCAGCAGTTTAACTAGCGGTAGTGCCTACGAGCAGTACTTC. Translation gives CASSLTSGSAYEQYF.

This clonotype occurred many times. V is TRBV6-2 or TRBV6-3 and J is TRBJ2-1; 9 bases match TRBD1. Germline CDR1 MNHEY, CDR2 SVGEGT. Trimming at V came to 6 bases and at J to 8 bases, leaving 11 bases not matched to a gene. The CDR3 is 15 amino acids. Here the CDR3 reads CASSFFRDRAHEQFF. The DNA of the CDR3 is TGTGCCAGCAGCTTCTTCCGGGACAGGGCACATGAGCAGTTCTTC.

The CDR3 DNA is TGTGCCAGTTCACCCGGGACTAGCGGGGGAGGCTCCTACAATGAGCAGTTCTTC. Translated, it gives CASSPGTSGGGSYNEQFF. V usage is TRBV12-3 or TRBV12-4 and J usage is TRBJ2-1; TRBD2 aligns across 14 bases. The J segment lost 0 bases and the V segment lost 9 bases, leaving 10 bases of the junction unmatched. The CDR3 contains 18 residues.

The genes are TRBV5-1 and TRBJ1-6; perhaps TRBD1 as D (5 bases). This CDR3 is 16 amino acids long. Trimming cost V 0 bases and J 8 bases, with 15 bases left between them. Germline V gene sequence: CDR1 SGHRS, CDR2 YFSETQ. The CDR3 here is CASSLAKAEGDSPLHF. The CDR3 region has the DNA TGCGCCAGCAGCTTGGCCAAGGCAGAAGGGGATTCACCCCTCCACTTT.

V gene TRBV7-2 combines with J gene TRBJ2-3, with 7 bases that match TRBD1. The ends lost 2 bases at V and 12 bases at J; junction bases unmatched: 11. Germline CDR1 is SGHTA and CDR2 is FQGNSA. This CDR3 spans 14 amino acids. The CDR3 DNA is TGTGCCAGCAGCTTATCGAAGGGGGCGAGTACCCAGTATTTT. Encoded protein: CASSLSKGASTQYF. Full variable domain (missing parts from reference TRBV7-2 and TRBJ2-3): GAGVSQSPSNKVTEKGKDVELRCDPISGHTALYWYRQSLGQGLEFLIYFQGNSAPDKSGLPSDRFSAERTGGSVSTLTIQRTQQEDSAVYLCASSLSKGASTQYFGPGTRLTVL.

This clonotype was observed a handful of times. The CDR3 DNA follows: TGTGCCAGCAACGCCGGGACAGGGCGTTCAGATACGCAGTATTTT. Translating it yields CASNAGTGRSDTQYF. V and J are TRBV12-3 or TRBV12-4 and TRBJ2-3; 9 nucleotides match TRBD1. Trimming took 7 bases from V and 4 from J; bases not matched to a gene: 9. The CDR3 spans 15 residues.

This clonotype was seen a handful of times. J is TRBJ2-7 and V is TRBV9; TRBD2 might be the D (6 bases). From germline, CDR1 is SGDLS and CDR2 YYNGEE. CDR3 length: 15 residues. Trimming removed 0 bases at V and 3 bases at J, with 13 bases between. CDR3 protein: CASSVEASAYYEQYF. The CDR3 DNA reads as TGTGCCAGCAGCGTAGAAGCTAGCGCGTACTACGAGCAGTACTTC.

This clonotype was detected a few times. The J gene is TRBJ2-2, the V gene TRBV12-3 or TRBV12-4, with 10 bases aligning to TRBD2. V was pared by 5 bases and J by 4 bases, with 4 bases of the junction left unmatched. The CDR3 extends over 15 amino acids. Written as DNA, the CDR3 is TGTGCCAGCAGTACGATAGCGGGAGGCACCGGGGAGCTGTTTTTT. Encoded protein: CASSTIAGGTGELFF.

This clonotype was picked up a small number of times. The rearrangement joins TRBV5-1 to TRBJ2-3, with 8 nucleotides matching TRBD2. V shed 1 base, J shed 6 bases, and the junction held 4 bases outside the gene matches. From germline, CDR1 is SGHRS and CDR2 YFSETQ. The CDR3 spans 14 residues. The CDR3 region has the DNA TGCGCCAGCAGCTTGAGCGGGAGAGGGGATACGCAGTATTTT. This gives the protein CASSLSGRGDTQYF.

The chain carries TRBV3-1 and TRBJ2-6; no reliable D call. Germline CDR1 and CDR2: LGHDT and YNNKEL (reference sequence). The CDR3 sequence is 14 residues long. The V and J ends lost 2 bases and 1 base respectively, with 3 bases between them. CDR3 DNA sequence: TGTGCCAGCAGCCAATTGTCTGGGGCCAACGTCCTGACTTTC. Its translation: CASSQLSGANVLTF.

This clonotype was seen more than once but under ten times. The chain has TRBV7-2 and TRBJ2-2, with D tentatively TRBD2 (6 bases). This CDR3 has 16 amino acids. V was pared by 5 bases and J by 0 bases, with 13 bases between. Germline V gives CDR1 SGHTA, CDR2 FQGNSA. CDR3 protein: CASSPLAASNTGELFF. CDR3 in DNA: TGTGCCAGCAGCCCCTTAGCGGCTTCGAACACCGGGGAGCTGTTTTTT.

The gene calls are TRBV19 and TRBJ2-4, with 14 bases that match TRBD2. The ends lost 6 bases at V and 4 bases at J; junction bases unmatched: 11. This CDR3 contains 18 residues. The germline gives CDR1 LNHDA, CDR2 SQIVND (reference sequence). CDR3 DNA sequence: TGTGCCAGTAGCGAGAGCGGGACTAGCGGGAGTAGGAAAAACATTCAGTACTTC. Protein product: CASSESGTSGSRKNIQYF. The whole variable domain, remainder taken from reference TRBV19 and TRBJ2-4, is DGGITQSPKYLFRKEGQNVTLSCEQNLNHDAMYWYRQDPGQGLRLIYYSQIVNDFQKGDIAEGYSVSREKKESFPLTVTSAQKNPTAFYLCASSESGTSGSRKNIQYFGAGTRLSVL.

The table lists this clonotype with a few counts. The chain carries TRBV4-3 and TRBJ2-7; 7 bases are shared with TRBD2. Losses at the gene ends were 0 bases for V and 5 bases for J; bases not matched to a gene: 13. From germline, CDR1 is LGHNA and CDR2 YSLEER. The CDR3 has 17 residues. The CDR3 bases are TGCGCCAGCAGCCAAGACTTCCGGGCGACTAGCTCTCACGAGCAGTACTTC. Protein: CASSQDFRATSSHEQYF.

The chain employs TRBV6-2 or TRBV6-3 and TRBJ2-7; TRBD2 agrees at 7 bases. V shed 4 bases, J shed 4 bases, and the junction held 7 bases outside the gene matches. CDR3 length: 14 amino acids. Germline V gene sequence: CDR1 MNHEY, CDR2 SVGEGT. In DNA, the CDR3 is TGTGCCAGCAGTTCGGGACTACCCGTTTACGAGCAGTACTTC. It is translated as CASSSGLPVYEQYF.

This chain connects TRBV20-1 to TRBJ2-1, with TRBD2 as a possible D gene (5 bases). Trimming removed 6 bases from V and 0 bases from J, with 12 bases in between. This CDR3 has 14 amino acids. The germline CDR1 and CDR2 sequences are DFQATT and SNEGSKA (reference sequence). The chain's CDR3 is CSAANRGSYNEQFF. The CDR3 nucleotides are TGCAGTGCCGCAAATCGGGGCTCCTACAATGAGCAGTTCTTC.

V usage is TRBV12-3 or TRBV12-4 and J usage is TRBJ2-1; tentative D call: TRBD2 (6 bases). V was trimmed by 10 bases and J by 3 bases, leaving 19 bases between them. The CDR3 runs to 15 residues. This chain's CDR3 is CATTQADSGYNEQFF. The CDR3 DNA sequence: TGTGCCACTACCCAAGCGGATAGCGGCTACAATGAGCAGTTCTTC.

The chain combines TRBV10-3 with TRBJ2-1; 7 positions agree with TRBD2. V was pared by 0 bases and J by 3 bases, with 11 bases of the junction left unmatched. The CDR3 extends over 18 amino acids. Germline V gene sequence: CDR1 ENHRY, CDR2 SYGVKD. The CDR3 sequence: CAISESPSSSGLYNEQFF. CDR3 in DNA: TGTGCCATCAGTGAGTCCCCCAGCTCTAGCGGTCTCTACAATGAGCAGTTCTTC.

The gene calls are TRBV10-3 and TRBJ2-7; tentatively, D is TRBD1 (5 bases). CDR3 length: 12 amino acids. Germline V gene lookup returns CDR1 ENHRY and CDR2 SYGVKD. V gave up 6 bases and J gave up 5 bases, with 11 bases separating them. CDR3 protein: CAISFQGDEQYF. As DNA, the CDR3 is TGTGCCATCAGCTTTCAAGGGGACGAGCAGTACTTC.

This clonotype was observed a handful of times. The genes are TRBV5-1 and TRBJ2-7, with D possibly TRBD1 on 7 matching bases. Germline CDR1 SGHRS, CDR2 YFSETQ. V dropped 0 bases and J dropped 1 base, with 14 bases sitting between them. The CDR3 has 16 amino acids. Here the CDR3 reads CASSLEGGGSSYEQYF. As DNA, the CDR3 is TGCGCCAGCAGCTTGGAAGGAGGGGGCAGTTCCTACGAGCAGTACTTC.